This TCR beta chain was documented in a study of OX40 agonist ivuxolimab in advanced cancers. Overall study: In this cohort, patients received ivuxolimab, an agonistic anti-OX40 (CD134) antibody. Cohort: roughly 80% men, mean age 60, aged roughly 20 to 79. Findings and caveats of the study: By week 6 at 0.1 to 3.0 mg/kg, blood CD4+ and CD8+ T cells had expanded clonally.

Remarks on this clone: Its target is not known.

Assay used: immunoSEQ multiplex PCR; TCRdb lists only in-frame clones, some missing. Of some 77,000 clones in the sample, roughly 88% were seen once. The sequence was collected from an adult with an advanced solid tumor such as melanoma, head and neck, liver or kidney cancer. This material consisted of CD4+ or CD8+ T cells sorted from blood, taken in a trial of the OX40 agonist ivuxolimab.

The CDR3 nucleotides read TGCAGCCCGGGTGGGAGTACAGATACGCAGTATTTT. Protein: CSPGGSTDTQYF. The rearrangement links TRBV29-1 to TRBJ2-3; possibly TRBD2 for D (5 bases). The V gene lost 8 bases and the J gene lost 3 bases, with 12 bases spanning the gap. Germline V gives CDR1 SQVTM, CDR2 ANQGSEA. The CDR3 has 12 amino acids.